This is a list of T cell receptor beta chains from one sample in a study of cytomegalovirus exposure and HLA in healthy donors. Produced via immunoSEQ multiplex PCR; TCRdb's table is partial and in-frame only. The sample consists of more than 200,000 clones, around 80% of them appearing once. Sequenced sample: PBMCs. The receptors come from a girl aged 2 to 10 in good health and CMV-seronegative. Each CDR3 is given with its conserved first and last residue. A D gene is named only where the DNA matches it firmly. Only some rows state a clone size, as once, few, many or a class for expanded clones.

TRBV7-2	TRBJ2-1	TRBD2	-	TGTGCCAGCAGCTGGGGACTAGCGGGGCCCTCCAATGAGCAGTTCTTC	CASSWGLAGPSNEQFF
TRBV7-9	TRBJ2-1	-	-	TGTGCCAGCAGCTTAGCCACTACTAGTTTAGATGAGCAGTTCTTC	CASSLATTSLDEQFF
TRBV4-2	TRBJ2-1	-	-	TGTGCCAGCCAGGGGGAGGATGAGCAGTTCTTC	CASQGEDEQFF
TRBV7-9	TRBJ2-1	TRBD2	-	TGTGCCAGCAGCTCAACCGGGACTAGCGATTACAATGAGCAGTTCTTC	CASSSTGTSDYNEQFF
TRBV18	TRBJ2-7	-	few	TGTGCCAGCTCATCGGGACTCAGCTCCTACGAGCAGTACTTC	CASSSGLSSYEQYF
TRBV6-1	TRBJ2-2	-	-	TGTGCCAGCAGCTATACAGTTGGTGGGTCCGGGGAGCTGTTTTTT	CASSYTVGGSGELFF
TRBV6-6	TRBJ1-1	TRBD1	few	TGTGCCAGCAGCTCCGGGACAGGGGGCGCCGGTGAAGCTTTCTTT	CASSSGTGGAGEAFF
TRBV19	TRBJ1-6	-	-	TGTGCCAGCTGCCGGTCGTCTCCGGGACATCTTAATTCACCCCTCCACTTT	CASCRSSPGHLNSPLHF
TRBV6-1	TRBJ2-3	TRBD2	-	TGTGCCAGCAATGGACTAGCGTTTAGCACAGATACGCAGTATTTT	CASNGLAFSTDTQYF
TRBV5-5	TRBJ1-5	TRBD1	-	TGTGCCAGCAGCTGGGGGACAGGGGGACTTCAGCCCCAGCATTTT	CASSWGTGGLQPQHF
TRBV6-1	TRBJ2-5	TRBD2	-	TGTGCCAGCAGTGAGCCCGGGGGGGCTAGGGAGACCCAGTACTTC	CASSEPGGARETQYF
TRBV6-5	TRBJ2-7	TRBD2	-	TGTGCCAGCAGTTACTCACTAGCGGGGGCGGCCTACGAGCAGTACTTC	CASSYSLAGAAYEQYF
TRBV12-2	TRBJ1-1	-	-	TGTGCAAGGCAAGGGGAAGGTCAAGGGGGCCACACTGAAGCTTTCTTT	CARQGEGQGGHTEAFF
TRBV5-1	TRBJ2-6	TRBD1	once	TGCGCCAGCAGCCAGGGTTATAGGGGGCAGGGGGCCAACGTCCTGACTTTC	CASSQGYRGQGANVLTF
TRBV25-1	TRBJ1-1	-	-	TGTGCCAGCAGTGAAGCGGGGGCGGGGGGTGAAGCTTTCTTT	CASSEAGAGGEAFF
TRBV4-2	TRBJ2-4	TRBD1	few	TGTGCCAGCAGCCGCGAAGGACAGGGGGCTGGAAACATTCAGTACTTC	CASSREGQGAGNIQYF
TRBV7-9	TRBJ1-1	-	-	TGTGCCAGCAGCTTGGGGCAGGGAGAAGCTTTCTTT	CASSLGQGEAFF
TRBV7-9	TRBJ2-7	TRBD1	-	TGTGCCAGCAGCCCTCCCGGGACAGTGGACTACGAGCAGTACTTC	CASSPPGTVDYEQYF
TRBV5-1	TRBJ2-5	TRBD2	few	TGCGCCAGCAGCTTGGGACTAGCGGGGGTGCAAGAGACCCAGTACTTC	CASSLGLAGVQETQYF
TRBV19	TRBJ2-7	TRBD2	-	TGTGCCAGTAGTATTCCTCGGGGGGGATCCTACGAGCAGTACTTC	CASSIPRGGSYEQYF
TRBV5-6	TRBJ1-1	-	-	TGTGCCAGCAGCCAGTCGGCCGGGGGAGCTTTCTTT	CASSQSAGGAFF
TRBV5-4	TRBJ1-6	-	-	TGTGCCAGCAGCCCCGGGACTGAGAATTCACCCCTCCACTTT	CASSPGTENSPLHF
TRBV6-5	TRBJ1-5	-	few	TGTGCCAGCAGTTTAACTCCTCGCAATCAGCCCCAGCATTTT	CASSLTPRNQPQHF
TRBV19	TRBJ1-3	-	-	TGTGCCACTATGGAGGGAAACACCATATATTTT	CATMEGNTIYF
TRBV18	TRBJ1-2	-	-	TGTGCCAGCTCACTAGACACGAACTATGGCTACACCTTC	CASSLDTNYGYTF
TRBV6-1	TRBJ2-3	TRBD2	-	TGTGCCAGCGATGGCGGGGGATCCACAGATACGCAGTATTTT	CASDGGGSTDTQYF
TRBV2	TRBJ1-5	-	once	TGTGCCAGCAGTACAGACAGTCCCCAGCCCCAGCATTTT	CASSTDSPQPQHF